This TCR beta chain derives from a study of OX40 agonist ivuxolimab in advanced cancers. Study background: Cohort: around 83% men, mean age about 60, aged roughly 20 to 79. Eligibility admitted prior anti-PD-1, anti-PD-L1 or anti-CTLA-4 therapy; about 40% had some. Whole-study results and caveats: Among patients with partial responses at 0.1-3.0 mg/kg, clonal expansion was among the lowest. Dose levels from 0.1 to 3.0 mg/kg saw CD4+ and CD8+ blood T cells expand clonally by week 6.

The germline CDR1 and CDR2 sequences are SGHTA and FQGNSA. The CDR3 consists of 11 residues. Deletions cut 3 bases from V and 9 bases from J, with 6 bases between. Turning to this clone: No antigen is known for it.

Profiling relied on immunoSEQ multiplex PCR, and the TCRdb table lists in-frame clones only, not all of them. The sample has 40,000 to 50,000 clones; approximately 88% are singletons. This clonotype was sampled from an adult with an advanced solid tumor such as melanoma, head and neck, liver or kidney cancer. This sequence joins TRBV7-2 and TRBJ2-1, with D unresolved. The specimen was CD4+ or CD8+ T cells sorted from blood, collected in a trial of the OX40 agonist ivuxolimab. The CDR3 loop is CASSFLGEQFF. Here the CDR3 DNA reads TGTGCCAGCAGCTTCCTAGGTGAGCAGTTCTTC.